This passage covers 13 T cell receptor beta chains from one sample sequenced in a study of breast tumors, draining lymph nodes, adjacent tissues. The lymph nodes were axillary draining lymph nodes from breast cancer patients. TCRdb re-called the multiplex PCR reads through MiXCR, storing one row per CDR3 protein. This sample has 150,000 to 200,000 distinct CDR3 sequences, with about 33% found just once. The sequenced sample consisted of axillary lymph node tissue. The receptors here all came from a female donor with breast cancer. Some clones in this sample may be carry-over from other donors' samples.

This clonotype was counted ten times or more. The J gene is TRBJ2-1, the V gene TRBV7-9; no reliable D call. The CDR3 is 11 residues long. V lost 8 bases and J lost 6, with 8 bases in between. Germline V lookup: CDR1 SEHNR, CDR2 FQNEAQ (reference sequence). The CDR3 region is CASLDLNEQFF. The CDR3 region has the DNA TGTGCCAGCTTGGACCTCAATGAGCAGTTCTTC.

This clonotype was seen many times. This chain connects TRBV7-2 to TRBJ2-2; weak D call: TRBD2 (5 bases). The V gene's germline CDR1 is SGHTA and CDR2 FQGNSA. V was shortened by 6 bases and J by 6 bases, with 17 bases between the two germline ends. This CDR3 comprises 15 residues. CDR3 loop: CASSPGVAASGELFF. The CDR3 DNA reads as TGTGCCAGCAGTCCCGGGGTAGCCGCATCCGGGGAGCTGTTTTTT.

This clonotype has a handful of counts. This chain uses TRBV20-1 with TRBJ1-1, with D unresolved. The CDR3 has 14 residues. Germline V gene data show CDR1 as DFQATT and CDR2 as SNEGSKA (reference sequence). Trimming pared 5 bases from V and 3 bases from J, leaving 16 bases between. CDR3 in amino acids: CSARLGLRDTEAFF. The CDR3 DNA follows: TGCAGTGCTCGCCTAGGGTTGAGAGACACTGAAGCTTTCTTT.

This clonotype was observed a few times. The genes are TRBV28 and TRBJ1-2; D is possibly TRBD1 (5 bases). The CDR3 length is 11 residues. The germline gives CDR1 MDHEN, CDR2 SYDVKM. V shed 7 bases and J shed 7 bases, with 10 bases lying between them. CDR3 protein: CASNYRGGYTF. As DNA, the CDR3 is TGTGCCAGCAATTATAGGGGTGGCTACACCTTC.

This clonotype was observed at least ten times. CDR3 nucleotide sequence: TGTGCCAGCAGTTTAGGGATAGACAGGGCGAAAGGCTACACCTTC. Translation: CASSLGIDRAKGYTF. The chain recombines TRBV12-3 or TRBV12-4 with TRBJ1-2; TRBD1 matches at 7 bases. The CDR3 is 15 amino acids. After removal of 1 base from V and 8 bases from J, the junction contained 10 bases not matched to a gene.

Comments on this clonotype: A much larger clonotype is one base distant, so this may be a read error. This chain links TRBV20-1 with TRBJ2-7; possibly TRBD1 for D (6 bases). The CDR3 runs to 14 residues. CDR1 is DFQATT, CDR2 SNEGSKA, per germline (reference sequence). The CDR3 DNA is TGCAGTGCTAACGCGGACAGCATTACCTCCGAGCAATACTTC. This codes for CSANADSITSEQYF.

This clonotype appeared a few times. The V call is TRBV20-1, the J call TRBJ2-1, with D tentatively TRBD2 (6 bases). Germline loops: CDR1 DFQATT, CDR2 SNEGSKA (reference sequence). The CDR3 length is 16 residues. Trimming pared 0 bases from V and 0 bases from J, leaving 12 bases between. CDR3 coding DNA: TGCAGTGCTAGAGATCCAGGAGGGCCCTCCTACAATGAGCAGTTCTTC. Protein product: CSARDPGGPSYNEQFF.

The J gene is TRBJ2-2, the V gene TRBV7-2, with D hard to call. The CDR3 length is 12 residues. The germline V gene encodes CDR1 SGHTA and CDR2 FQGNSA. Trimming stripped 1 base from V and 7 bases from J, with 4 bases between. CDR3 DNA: TGTGCCAGCAGCTTAGGATACGGGGAGCTGTTTTTT. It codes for CASSLGYGELFF.

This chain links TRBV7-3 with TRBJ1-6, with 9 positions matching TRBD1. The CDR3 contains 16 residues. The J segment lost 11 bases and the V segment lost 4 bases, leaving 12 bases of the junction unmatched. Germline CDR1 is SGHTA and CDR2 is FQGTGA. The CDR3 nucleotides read TGTGCCAGCAGCTCGCACAGGGGGCAGCTGGAAACACCCCTCCACTTT. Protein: CASSSHRGQLETPLHF.

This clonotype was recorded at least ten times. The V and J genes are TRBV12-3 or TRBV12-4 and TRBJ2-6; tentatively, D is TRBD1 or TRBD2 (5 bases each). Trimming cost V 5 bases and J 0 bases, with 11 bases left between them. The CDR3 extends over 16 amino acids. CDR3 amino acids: CASSVWGFSGANVLTF. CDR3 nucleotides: TGTGCCAGCAGTGTTTGGGGGTTCTCTGGGGCCAACGTCCTGACTTTC.

This chain's CDR3 is CASTIRLASYNEQFF. DNA for the CDR3: TGTGCCAGCACCATAAGACTAGCGAGCTACAATGAGCAGTTCTTC. The chain carries TRBV6-2 or TRBV6-3 and TRBJ2-1, with TRBD2 matching over 8 bases. This CDR3 spans 15 amino acids. Losses at the gene ends were 7 bases for V and 3 bases for J; bases not matched to a gene: 8. CDR1 is MNHEY and CDR2 is SVGEGT in the germline V gene.

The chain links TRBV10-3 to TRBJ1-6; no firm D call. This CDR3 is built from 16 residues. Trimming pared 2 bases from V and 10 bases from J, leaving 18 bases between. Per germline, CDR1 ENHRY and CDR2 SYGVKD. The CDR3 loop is CAISENYEQVESPLHF. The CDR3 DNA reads TGTGCCATCAGTGAGAACTACGAGCAGGTTGAATCACCCCTCCACTTT.

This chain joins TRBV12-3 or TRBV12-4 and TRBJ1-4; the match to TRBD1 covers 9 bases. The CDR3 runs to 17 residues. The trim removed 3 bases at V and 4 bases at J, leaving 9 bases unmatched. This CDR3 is CASSFDPGQGNNEKLFF. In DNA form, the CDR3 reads TGTGCCAGCAGTTTCGACCCGGGACAGGGTAATAATGAAAAACTGTTTTTT.